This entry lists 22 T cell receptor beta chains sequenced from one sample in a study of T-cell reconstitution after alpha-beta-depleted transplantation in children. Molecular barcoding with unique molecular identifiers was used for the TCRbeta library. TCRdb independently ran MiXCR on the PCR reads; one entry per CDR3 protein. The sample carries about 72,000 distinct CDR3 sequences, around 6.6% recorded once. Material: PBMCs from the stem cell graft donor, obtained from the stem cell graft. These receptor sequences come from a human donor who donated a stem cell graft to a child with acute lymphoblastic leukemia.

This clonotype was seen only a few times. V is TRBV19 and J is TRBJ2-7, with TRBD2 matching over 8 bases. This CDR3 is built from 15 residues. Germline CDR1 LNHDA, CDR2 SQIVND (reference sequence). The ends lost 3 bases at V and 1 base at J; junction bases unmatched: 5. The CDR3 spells CASSIESGGSYEQYF. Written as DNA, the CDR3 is TGTGCCAGTAGTATCGAAAGCGGGGGATCCTACGAGCAGTACTTC.

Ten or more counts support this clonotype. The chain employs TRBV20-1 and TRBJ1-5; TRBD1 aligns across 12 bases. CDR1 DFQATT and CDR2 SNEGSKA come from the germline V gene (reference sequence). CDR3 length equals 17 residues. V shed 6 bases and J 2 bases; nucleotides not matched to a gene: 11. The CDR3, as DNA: TGCAGTGCAAATCCCGGGACAGGGGGCTGGGGCAATCAGCCCCAGCATTTT. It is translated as CSANPGTGGWGNQPQHF.

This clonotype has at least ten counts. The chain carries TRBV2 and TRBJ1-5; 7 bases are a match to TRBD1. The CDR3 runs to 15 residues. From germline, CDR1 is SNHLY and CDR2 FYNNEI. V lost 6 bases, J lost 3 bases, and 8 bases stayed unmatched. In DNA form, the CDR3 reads TGTGCCAGCAGGAAGAGGACAGGCCTCAATCAGCCCCAGCATTTT. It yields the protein CASRKRTGLNQPQHF.

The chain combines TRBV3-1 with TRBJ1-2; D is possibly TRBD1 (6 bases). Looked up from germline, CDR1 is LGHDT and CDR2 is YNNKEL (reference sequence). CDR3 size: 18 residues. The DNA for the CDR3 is TGTACCATCAGCCCAGAGAGGGGGACCCCGTCCTGGGTCTATGGCTACACCTTC. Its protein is CTISPERGTPSWVYGYTF.

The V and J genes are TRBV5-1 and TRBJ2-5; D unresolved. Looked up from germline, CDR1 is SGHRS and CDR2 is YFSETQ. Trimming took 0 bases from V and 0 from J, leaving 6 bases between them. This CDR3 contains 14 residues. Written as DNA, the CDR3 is TGCGCCAGCAGCTTGGACACCAACCAAGAGACCCAGTACTTC. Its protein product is CASSLDTNQETQYF. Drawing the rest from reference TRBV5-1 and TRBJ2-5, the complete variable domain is KAGVTQTPRYLIKTRGQQVTLSCSPISGHRSVSWYQQTPGQGLQFLFEYFSETQRNKGNFPGRFSGRQFSNSRSEMNVSTLELGDSALYLCASSLDTNQETQYFGPGTRLLVL.

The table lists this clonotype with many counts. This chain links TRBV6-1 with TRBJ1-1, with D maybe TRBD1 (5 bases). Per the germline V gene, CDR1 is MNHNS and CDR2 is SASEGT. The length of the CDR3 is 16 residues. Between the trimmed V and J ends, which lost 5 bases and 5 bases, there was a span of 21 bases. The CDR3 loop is CASSPRASRVGTEAFF. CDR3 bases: TGTGCCAGCAGTCCCAGAGCGTCCAGGGTAGGAACTGAAGCTTTCTTT.

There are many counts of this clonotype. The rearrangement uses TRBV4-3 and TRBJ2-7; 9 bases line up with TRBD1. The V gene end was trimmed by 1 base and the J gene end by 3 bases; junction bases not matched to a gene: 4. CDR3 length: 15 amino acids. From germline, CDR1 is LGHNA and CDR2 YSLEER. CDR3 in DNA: TGCGCCAGCAGCCAAGCAGGGACAGGGCGCTACGAGCAGTACTTC. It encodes CASSQAGTGRYEQYF.

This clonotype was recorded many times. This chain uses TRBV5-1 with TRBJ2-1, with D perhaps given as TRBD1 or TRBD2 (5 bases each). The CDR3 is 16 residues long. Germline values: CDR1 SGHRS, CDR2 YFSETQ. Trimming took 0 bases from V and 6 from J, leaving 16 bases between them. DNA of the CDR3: TGCGCCAGCAGCTTGGAAGGGCAAGGGACCCGCAATGAGCAGTTCTTC. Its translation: CASSLEGQGTRNEQFF.

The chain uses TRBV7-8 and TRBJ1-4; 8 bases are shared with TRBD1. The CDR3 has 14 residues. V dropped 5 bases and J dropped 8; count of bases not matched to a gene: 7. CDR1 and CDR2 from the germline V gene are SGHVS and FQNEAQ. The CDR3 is CASSAWTGNEKLFF. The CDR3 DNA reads TGTGCCAGCAGCGCATGGACAGGGAACGAAAAACTGTTTTTT.

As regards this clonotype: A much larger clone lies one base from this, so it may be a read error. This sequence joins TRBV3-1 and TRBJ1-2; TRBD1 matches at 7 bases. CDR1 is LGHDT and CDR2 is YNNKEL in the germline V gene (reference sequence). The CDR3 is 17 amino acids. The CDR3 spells CASTQRDRSVGTDGYTF. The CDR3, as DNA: TGTGCCAGCACCCAACGGGACAGAAGCGTGGGGACCGATGGCTACACCTTC.

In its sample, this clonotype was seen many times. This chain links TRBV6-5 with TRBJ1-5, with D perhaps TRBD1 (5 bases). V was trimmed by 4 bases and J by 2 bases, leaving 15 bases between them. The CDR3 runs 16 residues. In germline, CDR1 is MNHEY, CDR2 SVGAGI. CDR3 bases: TGTGCCAGCAGTTCCGATGGTAGGGGCGGCAATCAGCCCCAGCATTTT. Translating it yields CASSSDGRGGNQPQHF.

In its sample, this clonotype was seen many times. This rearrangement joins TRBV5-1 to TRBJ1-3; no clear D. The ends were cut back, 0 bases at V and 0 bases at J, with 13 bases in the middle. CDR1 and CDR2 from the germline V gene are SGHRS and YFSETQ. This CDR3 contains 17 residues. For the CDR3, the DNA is TGCGCCAGCAGCTTGGCCGCGAGACCTGACTCTGGAAACACCATATATTTT. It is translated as CASSLAARPDSGNTIYF. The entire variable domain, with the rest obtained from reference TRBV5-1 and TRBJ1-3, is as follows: KAGVTQTPRYLIKTRGQQVTLSCSPISGHRSVSWYQQTPGQGLQFLFEYFSETQRNKGNFPGRFSGRQFSNSRSEMNVSTLELGDSALYLCASSLAARPDSGNTIYFGEGSWLTVV.

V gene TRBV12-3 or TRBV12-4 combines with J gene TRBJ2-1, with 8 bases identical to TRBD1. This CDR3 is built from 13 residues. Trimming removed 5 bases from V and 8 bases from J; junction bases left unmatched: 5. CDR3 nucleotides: TGTGCCAGCAGTATTTCGACAGGGGATGAGCAGTTCTTC. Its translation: CASSISTGDEQFF.

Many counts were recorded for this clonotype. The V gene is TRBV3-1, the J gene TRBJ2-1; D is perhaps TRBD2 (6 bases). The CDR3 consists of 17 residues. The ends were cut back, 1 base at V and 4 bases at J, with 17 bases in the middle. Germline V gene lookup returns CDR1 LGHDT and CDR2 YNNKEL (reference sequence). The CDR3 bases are TGTGCCAGCAGCCAAGGGGGGGTGCGCGGAGATTACAATGAGCAGTTCTTC. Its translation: CASSQGGVRGDYNEQFF.

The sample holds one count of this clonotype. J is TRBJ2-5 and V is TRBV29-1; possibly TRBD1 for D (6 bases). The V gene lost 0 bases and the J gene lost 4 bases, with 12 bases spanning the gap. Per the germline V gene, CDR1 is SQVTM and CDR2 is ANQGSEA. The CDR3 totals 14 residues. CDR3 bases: TGCAGCGTTGAAGACTGGGGGCGCCTAGAGACCCAGTACTTC. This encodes CSVEDWGRLETQYF.

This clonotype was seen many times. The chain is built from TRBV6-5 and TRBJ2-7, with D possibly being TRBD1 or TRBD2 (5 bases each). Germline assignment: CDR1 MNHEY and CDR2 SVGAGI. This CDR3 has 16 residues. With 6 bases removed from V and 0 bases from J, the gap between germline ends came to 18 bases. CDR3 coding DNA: TGTGCCAGCAGACCTCAAGGGACCCTCACCTCCTACGAGCAGTACTTC. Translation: CASRPQGTLTSYEQYF.

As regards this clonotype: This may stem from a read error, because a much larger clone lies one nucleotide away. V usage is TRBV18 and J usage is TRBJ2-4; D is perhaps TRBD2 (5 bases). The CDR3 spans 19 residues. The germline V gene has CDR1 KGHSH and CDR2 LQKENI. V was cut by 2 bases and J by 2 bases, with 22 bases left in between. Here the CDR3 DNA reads TGTGCCAGCTCACCATTCCCCCCCCTCGGGGATATAACCAAAAACATTCAGTACTTC. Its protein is CASSPFPPLGDITKNIQYF.

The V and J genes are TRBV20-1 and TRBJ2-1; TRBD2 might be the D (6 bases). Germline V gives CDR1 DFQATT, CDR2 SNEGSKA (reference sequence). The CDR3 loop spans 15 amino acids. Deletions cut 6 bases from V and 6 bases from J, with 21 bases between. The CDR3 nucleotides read TGCAGTGCCTCTCGCATGGCTAGCGCGATCAATGAGCAGTTCTTC. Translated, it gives CSASRMASAINEQFF.

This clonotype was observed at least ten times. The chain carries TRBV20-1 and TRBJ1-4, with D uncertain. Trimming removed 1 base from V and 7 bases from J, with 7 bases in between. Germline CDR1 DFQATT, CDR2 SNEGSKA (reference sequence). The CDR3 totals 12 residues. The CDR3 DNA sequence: TGCAGTGCTAGAGGAGGAGGTGAAAAACTGTTTTTT. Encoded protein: CSARGGGEKLFF.

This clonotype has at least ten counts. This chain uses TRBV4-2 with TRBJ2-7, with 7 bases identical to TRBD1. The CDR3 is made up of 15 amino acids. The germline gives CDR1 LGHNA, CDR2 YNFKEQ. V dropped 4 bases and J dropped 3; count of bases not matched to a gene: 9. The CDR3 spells CASSLSAGGNYEQYF. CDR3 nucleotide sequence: TGTGCCAGCAGCCTTTCGGCAGGGGGTAACTACGAGCAGTACTTC.

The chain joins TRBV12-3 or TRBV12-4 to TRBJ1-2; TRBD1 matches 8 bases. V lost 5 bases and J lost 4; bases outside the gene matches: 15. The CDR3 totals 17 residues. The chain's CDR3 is CASSPSGQAPQGYGYTF. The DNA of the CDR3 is TGTGCCAGCAGTCCTTCGGGACAGGCCCCCCAAGGCTATGGCTACACCTTC.

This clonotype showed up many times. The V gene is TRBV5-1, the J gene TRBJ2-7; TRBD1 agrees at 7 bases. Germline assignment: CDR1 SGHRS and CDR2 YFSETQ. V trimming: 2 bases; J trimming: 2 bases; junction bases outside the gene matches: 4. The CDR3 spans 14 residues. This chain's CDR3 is CASSFDREAYEQYF. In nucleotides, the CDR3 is TGCGCCAGCAGCTTCGACAGGGAAGCCTACGAGCAGTACTTC.